One sample yielded the 23 T cell receptor beta chains listed below, sequenced in a study of molecular identifiers for immune sequencing clone quantification. TCRdb fed the PCR reads into MiXCR, producing one record per CDR3 protein. The sample gives 53,000 or so distinct CDR3 sequences, approximately 40% of which show up once; 3.5% to 4% is in the top ten. The sequencing input was naive CD8+ T cells from blood, with Jurkat cell RNA spiked in. Subset noted: FACS-sorted CD8+CD4-CCR7+CD45RA+ naive T cells. The receptors here all came from a human donor in good health. Some libraries in this study had Jurkat cell RNA spiked in.

The CDR3 region has the DNA TGCAGTGCCCCCGGACAGGGAGGAGATACGCAGTATTTT. It yields the protein CSAPGQGGDTQYF. The chain combines TRBV20-1 with TRBJ2-3, with 8 bases identical to TRBD1. The CDR3 is made up of 13 amino acids. Looked up from germline, CDR1 is DFQATT and CDR2 is SNEGSKA (reference sequence). The V gene end was trimmed by 6 bases and the J gene end by 5 bases; junction bases not matched to a gene: 7.

Notes on this clonotype: A clone one base away is much larger, so this may be a read error. The V gene is TRBV7-6, the J gene TRBJ2-7; 7 bases are a match to TRBD2. J was trimmed by 6 bases and V by 5 bases; bases with no gene match: 10. The germline gives CDR1 SGHVS, CDR2 FNYEAQ. The CDR3 totals 14 residues. CDR3 coding DNA: TGTGCCAGCAGCCCAACCGGCGGGAGCTGCGAGCAGTACTTC. Its translation: CASSPTGGSCEQYF.

This clonotype turned up a few times. V gene TRBV6-5 combines with J gene TRBJ2-3; 7 bases map to TRBD2. Germline loops: CDR1 MNHEY, CDR2 SVGAGI. The CDR3 is made up of 15 amino acids. The V gene end was trimmed by 1 base and the J gene end by 6 bases; junction bases not matched to a gene: 7. The CDR3 region is CASSYFKREGDTQYF. Here the CDR3 DNA reads TGTGCCAGCAGTTACTTCAAGCGGGAAGGTGATACGCAGTATTTT.

The rearrangement uses TRBV20-1 and TRBJ2-7, with unresolved D. Germline-derived CDR1 and CDR2 are DFQATT and SNEGSKA (reference sequence). CDR3 size: 11 residues. Trimming pared 4 bases from V and 5 bases from J, leaving 9 bases between. The CDR3 nucleotides read TGCAGTGCTAACGGTACGGACGAGCAGTACTTC. Translating gives CSANGTDEQYF.

The chain carries TRBV5-5 and TRBJ2-7; D is perhaps TRBD1 (5 bases). This CDR3 has 12 amino acids. Trimming left V 0 bases short and J 7 bases short, with 8 bases between. From germline, CDR1 is SGHKS and CDR2 YYEKEE (reference sequence). In nucleotides, the CDR3 is TGTGCCAGCAGCTTGGTTGGGGCTGAGCAGTACTTC. It yields the protein CASSLVGAEQYF. Drawing the rest from reference TRBV5-5 and TRBJ2-7, the complete variable domain is DAGVTQSPTHLIKTRGQQVTLRCSPISGHKSVSWYQQVLGQGPQFIFQYYEKEERGRGNFPDRFSARQFPNYSSELNVNALLLGDSALYLCASSLVGAEQYFGPGTRLTVT.

The chain employs TRBV6-2 or TRBV6-3 and TRBJ2-5; a weak D match, TRBD1 (5 bases). The germline V gene encodes CDR1 MNHEY and CDR2 SVGEGT. The V gene lost 0 bases and the J gene lost 5 bases, with 10 bases spanning the gap. The CDR3 length is 14 residues. Here the CDR3 reads CASSYSTVTETQYF. CDR3 in DNA: TGTGCCAGCAGTTACTCGACAGTGACGGAGACCCAGTACTTC.

The V and J genes are TRBV6-6 and TRBJ2-7, with D tentatively TRBD1 or TRBD2 (5 bases each). CDR1 MNHNY and CDR2 SVGAGI come from the germline V gene (reference sequence). CDR3 length: 14 amino acids. The V and J ends lost 5 bases and 4 bases respectively, with 15 bases between them. Here the CDR3 DNA reads TGTGCCAGCAGTGCCGGGGCTATCATTTACGAGCAGTACTTC. Amino acid sequence: CASSAGAIIYEQYF.

The chain couples TRBV20-1 to TRBJ2-1; the D gene is possibly TRBD1 (6 bases). Germline V CDR1 and CDR2: DFQATT, SNEGSKA (reference sequence). The CDR3 has 15 residues. Trimming took off 1 base at V and 5 bases at J, with 15 bases between the two ends. The CDR3 sequence is CSARALGQQDNEQFF. The CDR3 bases are TGCAGTGCTAGAGCCCTCGGACAGCAAGACAATGAGCAGTTCTTC.

Details on this clonotype: This likely comes from a read error, as the CDR3 has no conserved phenylalanine or tryptophan at its end. The rearrangement links TRBV28 to TRBJ1-1; D is undetermined. This CDR3 comprises 13 residues. Germline CDR1 reads MDHEN; CDR2 reads SYDVKM. CDR3: CACRLPDGLEAFY. The CDR3 DNA reads as TGTGCCTGCAGATTACCGGACGGATTGGAAGCTTTCTAT.

This clonotype was recorded a few times. The junction departs from the called germline gene at one end, perhaps through a read error. CDR3 in amino acids: CASNLAGEGEQYF. The CDR3 coding sequence is TGTGCCAGCAATTTAGCGGGAGAGGGCGAGCAGTACTTC. The chain employs TRBV28 and TRBJ2-7, with 9 positions matching TRBD2. The CDR3 length is 13 residues. Germline V gene data show CDR1 as MDHEN and CDR2 as SYDVKM. The complete variable domain, with remaining parts taken from reference TRBV28 and TRBJ2-7, reads DVKVTQSSRYLVKRTGEKVFLECVQDMDHENMFWYRQDPGLGLRLIYFSYDVKMKEKGDIPEGYSVSREKKERFSLILESASTNQTSMYLCASNLAGEGEQYFGPGTRLTVT.

As concerns this clonotype: Being one base from a much bigger clone, this may be a read error. The rearrangement joins TRBV20-1 to TRBJ2-7; D is undetermined. The CDR3 covers 11 residues. The V and J ends lost 4 bases and 5 bases respectively, with 9 bases between them. Germline CDR1 is DFQATT and CDR2 is SNEGSKA (reference sequence). CDR3 nucleotides: TGCAGTGCTAATCTAGGACACGAGCAGTACTTC. Encoded protein: CSANLGHEQYF.

This clonotype came up many times. The V gene is TRBV13, the J gene TRBJ2-2; weak D call: TRBD1 (6 bases). With 5 bases removed from V and 0 bases from J, the gap between germline ends came to 13 bases. The CDR3 sequence is 16 residues long. Per the germline V gene, CDR1 is PRHDT and CDR2 is FYEKMQ (reference sequence). The CDR3 sequence is CASSKEDSTNTGELFF. In DNA, the CDR3 is TGTGCCAGCAGCAAAGAGGACAGCACGAACACCGGGGAGCTGTTTTTT.

This clonotype has only a few counts. This chain uses TRBV6-1 with TRBJ2-5, with unresolved D. Trimming shortened V by 2 bases and J by 5 bases, and 15 bases separated the two germline ends. From germline, CDR1 is MNHNS and CDR2 SASEGT. The CDR3 length is 15 residues. In nucleotides, the CDR3 is TGTGCCAGCAGTGAAACTACATCTGCGGCGGAGACCCAGTACTTC. This encodes CASSETTSAAETQYF.

The sample holds a few counts of this clonotype. This chain connects TRBV20-1 to TRBJ2-7; a weak D match, TRBD1 (6 bases). The germline V gene has CDR1 DFQATT and CDR2 SNEGSKA (reference sequence). Trimming left V 1 base short and J 3 bases short, with 13 bases between. The CDR3 runs to 14 residues. The CDR3 region is CSARATGHGYEQYF. The DNA for the CDR3 is TGCAGTGCTAGAGCGACAGGTCATGGCTACGAGCAGTACTTC.

Comments on this clonotype: A junction end diverges from the germline sequence, so it may reflect a read error. This chain connects TRBV28 to TRBJ2-4; unclear D gene. CDR3 length equals 15 residues. CDR1 MDHEN and CDR2 SYDVKM come from the germline V gene. This CDR3 reads CASSLRSATNNIQYF. Written as DNA, the CDR3 is TGTGCCAGCAGTTTAAGGTCAGCCACCAATAACATTCAGTACTTC.

This chain connects TRBV5-6 to TRBJ2-2; D remains ambiguous. Germline V CDR1 and CDR2: SGHDT, YYEEEE. The CDR3 consists of 11 residues. V was shortened by 5 bases and J by 8 bases, with 7 bases between the two germline ends. The CDR3 bases are TGTGCCAGCAGTTCCCGGGGGGAGCTGTTTTTT. This sequence encodes CASSSRGELFF.

This clonotype appeared a single time. V usage is TRBV6-2 or TRBV6-3 and J usage is TRBJ1-4; D call uncertain. V lost 0 bases and J lost 6, with 8 bases in between. Germline V gives CDR1 MNHEY, CDR2 SVGEGT. The CDR3 has 14 amino acids. The CDR3 region has the DNA TGTGCCAGCAGTTACTCGATCTGGGATGAAAAACTGTTTTTT. This gives the protein CASSYSIWDEKLFF.

Note on this clonotype: This may come from a read error, since a much larger clone is one base off. The V gene is TRBV5-1, the J gene TRBJ2-7; the D gene could be TRBD1 or TRBD2 (5 bases each). The CDR3 covers 14 residues. V was pared by 0 bases and J by 0 bases, with 7 bases between. Germline loops: CDR1 SGHRS, CDR2 YFSETQ. CDR3 protein: CASSLGGCSYEQYF. The CDR3 nucleotides read TGCGCCAGCAGCTTGGGGGGGTGCTCCTACGAGCAGTACTTC. The complete variable domain, with remaining parts taken from reference TRBV5-1 and TRBJ2-7, reads KAGVTQTPRYLIKTRGQQVTLSCSPISGHRSVSWYQQTPGQGLQFLFEYFSETQRNKGNFPGRFSGRQFSNSRSEMNVSTLELGDSALYLCASSLGGCSYEQYFGPGTRLTVT.

On this clonotype itself: Being one base from a much bigger clone, this may be a read error. This chain joins TRBV5-6 and TRBJ2-2; D may be TRBD2 (5 bases). This CDR3 comprises 12 residues. Germline CDR1 SGHDT, CDR2 YYEEEE. CDR3 protein: CASKGNTGELIF. The CDR3 coding sequence is TGTGCCAGCAAGGGAAACACCGGGGAGCTGATTTTT.

The CDR3, as DNA: TGTGCCAGCAGTTACCACACCGGGGAGCTGTTTTTT. Amino acid sequence: CASSYHTGELFF. The chain employs TRBV6-2 or TRBV6-3 and TRBJ2-2; D remains ambiguous. The V gene lost 2 bases and the J gene lost 3 bases, with 1 base spanning the gap. The V gene's germline CDR1 is MNHEY and CDR2 SVGEGT. The length of the CDR3 is 12 residues.

This clonotype was recorded at least ten times. The chain uses TRBV10-3 and TRBJ2-7; D possibly corresponds to TRBD2 (5 bases). This CDR3 is built from 13 residues. V lost 0 bases, J lost 3 bases, and 6 bases lay in between. Germline V CDR1 and CDR2: ENHRY, SYGVKD. As DNA, the CDR3 is TGTGCCATCAGTGAGTCGGGAGACTACGAGCAGTACTTC. Translated, it gives CAISESGDYEQYF.

This clonotype was picked up a small number of times. The chain uses TRBV20-1 and TRBJ2-7; D assignment may be TRBD1 or TRBD2 (5 bases each). Germline-derived CDR1 and CDR2 are DFQATT and SNEGSKA (reference sequence). The ends were cut back, 2 bases at V and 3 bases at J, with 14 bases in the middle. The CDR3 extends over 14 amino acids. DNA for the CDR3: TGCAGTGCTAGATTTGGTCAGGGAGACTACGAGCAGTACTTC. This codes for CSARFGQGDYEQYF.

About this clonotype: Possible read error: a much larger clone is one base away. The rearrangement uses TRBV28 and TRBJ2-1; a possible D gene is TRBD2 (5 bases). The CDR3 has 14 amino acids. V was trimmed by 4 bases and J by 5 bases, leaving 12 bases between them. From germline, CDR1 is MDHEN and CDR2 SYDVKM. The CDR3 here is CASSSLSGDNEQFF. The CDR3 nucleotides read TGTGCCAGCAGTTCCTTAAGCGGTGACAATGAGCAGTTCTTC. Full variable domain (missing parts from reference TRBV28 and TRBJ2-1): DVKVTQSSRYLVKRTGEKVFLECVQDMDHENMFWYRQDPGLGLRLIYFSYDVKMKEKGDIPEGYSVSREKKERFSLILESASTNQTSMYLCASSSLSGDNEQFFGPGTRLTVL.